These 32 T cell receptor beta chains share one sample of origin, sequenced in a study of CD8 T cells in Susac syndrome. Roughly 0.45 to 1 ug RNA was reverse transcribed with random hexamers. MiXCR was run by TCRdb on the immunoSEQ multiplex PCR reads, yielding one entry per CDR3 protein. Counted here are 200,000 or so distinct CDR3 sequences, nearly 95% occurring once; the ten biggest clones make up under 0.095%. The sequenced sample consisted of CD4+ T cells from PBMCs. These receptors came from a human donor with multiple sclerosis.

The chain carries TRBV18 and TRBJ2-5; D gene uncertain. The germline V and J ends were trimmed by 2 bases and 0 bases, with 10 bases remaining between them. The CDR3 has 15 amino acids. Germline-derived CDR1 and CDR2 are KGHSH and LQKENI. The CDR3 loop reads CASSPRIGNQETQYF. The CDR3 coding sequence is TGTGCCAGCTCACCAAGAATAGGCAACCAAGAGACCCAGTACTTC.

The chain couples TRBV20-1 to TRBJ2-5, with TRBD1 matching over 10 bases. V trimming: 8 bases; J trimming: 5 bases; junction bases outside the gene matches: 8. CDR3 size: 13 residues. The germline gives CDR1 DFQATT, CDR2 SNEGSKA (reference sequence). CDR3 sequence (DNA): TGCAGTCCTCGGACAGGGGGAAGGGAGACCCAGTACTTC. Translating it yields CSPRTGGRETQYF.

This clonotype was seen just once. V and J are TRBV20-1 and TRBJ2-1, with a possible D match to TRBD2 (6 bases). The V gene's germline CDR1 is DFQATT and CDR2 SNEGSKA (reference sequence). This CDR3 contains 14 residues. V lost 6 bases to trimming and J lost 8 bases, with 20 bases between them. CDR3 protein: CSAFVGGSRDEQFF. The CDR3 DNA sequence: TGCAGTGCCTTTGTGGGGGGATCCCGGGATGAGCAGTTCTTC.

The chain links TRBV15 to TRBJ1-5; D unclear. The CDR3 covers 13 residues. Trimming stripped 5 bases from V and 5 bases from J, with 10 bases between. Germline CDR1 reads LNHNV; CDR2 reads YYDKDF (reference sequence). The CDR3 is CATSSLGDQPQHF. The DNA for the CDR3 is TGTGCCACCAGCTCCCTTGGGGATCAGCCCCAGCATTTT.

The gene calls are TRBV9 and TRBJ2-5; 12 bases agree with TRBD1. The J segment lost 4 bases and the V segment lost 3 bases, leaving 10 bases of the junction unmatched. The CDR3 loop spans 17 amino acids. The germline gives CDR1 SGDLS, CDR2 YYNGEE. CDR3 DNA: TGTGCCAGCAGCGCCTCGGGTGGGACAGGGGGCGGAGAGACCCAGTACTTC. Encoded protein: CASSASGGTGGGETQYF.

The rearrangement joins TRBV14 to TRBJ2-1; TRBD1 is a possible D gene (6 bases). In germline, CDR1 is SGHDN, CDR2 FVKESK. The CDR3 has 16 residues. The V and J ends lost 4 bases and 4 bases respectively, with 17 bases between them. The DNA for the CDR3 is TGTGCCAGCAGCCGAGGTCTGCGACAGGAATACAATGAGCAGTTCTTC. The encoded protein is CASSRGLRQEYNEQFF.

The chain recombines TRBV7-9 with TRBJ1-5; D is unclear. CDR3 length: 15 amino acids. Germline CDR1 reads SEHNR; CDR2 reads FQNEAQ (reference sequence). V shed 3 bases and J shed 0 bases, with 9 bases lying between them. The CDR3 DNA reads as TGTGCCAGCAGCTTTGAGGGCTATAGCAATCAGCCCCAGCATTTT. Amino acid sequence: CASSFEGYSNQPQHF. The full variable domain, with the rest looked up from reference TRBV7-9 and TRBJ1-5, is DTGVSQNPRHKITKRGQNVTFRCDPISEHNRLYWYRQTLGQGPEFLTYFQNEAQLEKSRLLSDRFSAERPKGSFSTLEIQRTEQGDSAMYLCASSFEGYSNQPQHFGDGTRLSIL.

The chain uses TRBV4-1 and TRBJ2-7; 7 bases map to TRBD1. CDR1 and CDR2 from the germline V gene are MGHRA and YSYEKL. The CDR3 covers 14 residues. V shed 4 bases, J shed 4 bases, and the junction held 7 bases outside the gene matches. CDR3 protein: CASSPTGVVYEQYF. CDR3 DNA sequence: TGCGCCAGCAGCCCTACAGGGGTGGTGTACGAGCAGTACTTC.

This chain links TRBV12-3 or TRBV12-4 with TRBJ1-2, with D possibly TRBD1 on 5 matching bases. The CDR3 is 16 residues long. V lost 4 bases to trimming and J lost 0 bases, with 15 bases between them. CDR3 sequence reads: CASSSQTATANYGYTF. CDR3 coding DNA: TGTGCCAGCAGTTCCCAGACAGCTACGGCTAACTATGGCTACACCTTC.

This chain connects TRBV27 to TRBJ1-2, with D perhaps TRBD1 (6 bases). V lost 3 bases and J lost 7, with 12 bases in between. The CDR3 is 13 residues long. CDR1 and CDR2 (germline): MNHEY, SMNVEV (reference sequence). In DNA form, the CDR3 reads TGTGCCAGCAGTTTCATCCGGGACACTGGCTACACCTTC. It translates to CASSFIRDTGYTF.

The gene calls are TRBV20-1 and TRBJ2-3; weak D call: TRBD2 (5 bases). Trimming took off 3 bases at V and 3 bases at J, with 13 bases between the two ends. Germline V gene sequence: CDR1 DFQATT, CDR2 SNEGSKA (reference sequence). CDR3 length: 14 residues. The CDR3 region has the DNA TGCAGTGCTAGCATCACCGGGATTACAGATACGCAGTATTTT. Protein product: CSASITGITDTQYF.

The chain carries TRBV7-3 and TRBJ2-7, with TRBD2 matching 11 bases. CDR1 is SGHTA, CDR2 FQGTGA, per germline. Trimming cost V 3 bases and J 2 bases; bases outside gene matches: 3. This CDR3 is 15 amino acids long. This chain's CDR3 is CASSFGSGRAYEQYF. CDR3 coding DNA: TGTGCCAGCAGCTTTGGTAGCGGGAGGGCCTACGAGCAGTACTTC.

The V gene is TRBV4-1, the J gene TRBJ2-2, with TRBD2 as a possible D gene (5 bases). The CDR3 consists of 17 residues. Germline V gene data show CDR1 as MGHRA and CDR2 as YSYEKL. Between the trimmed V and J ends, which lost 1 base and 4 bases, there was a span of 16 bases. CDR3 sequence reads: CASSQVLAIQRTGELFF. The CDR3 DNA sequence: TGCGCCAGCAGCCAAGTCCTAGCTATCCAACGCACCGGGGAGCTGTTTTTT.

The gene calls are TRBV18 and TRBJ2-1; D not certain. The CDR3 spans 13 residues. Germline V gene lookup returns CDR1 KGHSH and CDR2 LQKENI. V dropped 7 bases and J dropped 5 bases, with 12 bases sitting between them. DNA for the CDR3: TGTGCCAGCTTGGATATGCTGGACAATGAGCAGTTCTTC. Protein sequence: CASLDMLDNEQFF.

The CDR3 loop is CSASHRGHYNEQFF. The CDR3 nucleotides are TGCAGTGCTAGCCACAGGGGGCACTACAATGAGCAGTTCTTC. V and J are TRBV20-1 and TRBJ2-1; TRBD1 matches 9 bases. CDR3 length equals 14 residues. Germline CDR1 reads DFQATT; CDR2 reads SNEGSKA (reference sequence). With V trimmed by 3 bases and J by 3 bases, 3 bases remained unmatched.

The chain combines TRBV20-1 with TRBJ1-1; 7 positions match TRBD1. Germline CDR1 DFQATT, CDR2 SNEGSKA (reference sequence). The CDR3 has 14 residues. Trimming cost V 0 bases and J 3 bases; bases outside gene matches: 4. This CDR3 reads CSARDRRGHTEAFF. The CDR3 region has the DNA TGCAGTGCTAGAGATAGAAGGGGGCACACTGAAGCTTTCTTT.

The rearrangement joins TRBV29-1 to TRBJ2-7, with 8 bases matching TRBD1. V shed 2 bases and J 5 bases; nucleotides not matched to a gene: 5. This CDR3 has 13 residues. Looked up from germline, CDR1 is SQVTM and CDR2 is ANQGSEA. The CDR3 reads CSVEQGALNEQYF. DNA of the CDR3: TGCAGCGTTGAACAGGGGGCGCTTAACGAGCAGTACTTC.

DNA of the CDR3: TGCGCCAGCAGCTCGGACAGGGTATCTGAAGCTTTCTTT. The encoded protein is CASSSDRVSEAFF. The rearrangement links TRBV5-1 to TRBJ1-1; 8 positions agree with TRBD1. J was trimmed by 6 bases and V by 3 bases; bases with no gene match: 4. The CDR3 loop spans 13 amino acids. The germline CDR1 and CDR2 sequences are SGHRS and YFSETQ.

The chain has TRBV3-1 and TRBJ2-3; tentative D call: TRBD2 (6 bases). The CDR3 is made up of 17 amino acids. Looked up from germline, CDR1 is LGHDT and CDR2 is YNNKEL (reference sequence). Trimming cost V 0 bases and J 6 bases, with 19 bases left between them. In DNA, the CDR3 is TGTGCCAGCAGCCAAGATCCCATGGGAGGATCGAAGGATACGCAGTATTTT. This codes for CASSQDPMGGSKDTQYF.

The chain has TRBV5-1 and TRBJ1-6; TRBD1 is a possible D gene (5 bases). The length of the CDR3 is 15 residues. Germline V gene lookup returns CDR1 SGHRS and CDR2 YFSETQ. The V and J ends lost 0 bases and 10 bases respectively, with 14 bases between them. The CDR3 DNA reads as TGCGCCAGCAGCTTGGTGCAGGGTGTAGGGTCACCCCTCCACTTT. This translates into CASSLVQGVGSPLHF.

This chain uses TRBV20-1 with TRBJ2-1; D might be TRBD2 (6 bases). CDR1 is DFQATT and CDR2 is SNEGSKA in the germline V gene (reference sequence). CDR3 length: 15 residues. V was shortened by 1 base and J by 2 bases, with 12 bases between the two germline ends. CDR3 bases: TGCAGTGCTAGAGGTGTCGGGAGAACCTACAATGAGCAGTTCTTC. Translation: CSARGVGRTYNEQFF.

The chain has TRBV12-3 or TRBV12-4 and TRBJ1-1, with 7 bases that match TRBD1. The CDR3 length is 13 residues. Trimming removed 7 bases from V and 1 base from J; junction bases left unmatched: 3. This CDR3 reads CASIGQANTEAFF. As DNA, the CDR3 is TGTGCCAGCATCGGACAGGCGAACACTGAAGCTTTCTTT.

Regarding this clonotype: Its ends do not fully match the called genes, so a read error is possible. The V call is TRBV7-7, the J call TRBJ1-1; D unclear. The CDR3 has 13 amino acids. Germline V gene data show CDR1 as SSHAT and CDR2 as FNYEAQ (reference sequence). This CDR3 is CASSATGDTEAFF. In DNA, the CDR3 is TGTGCTAGCAGCGCGACCGGGGACACTGAAGCTTTCTTT.

The chain couples TRBV15 to TRBJ1-5; no firm D call. The germline V gene has CDR1 LNHNV and CDR2 YYDKDF (reference sequence). CDR3 length: 14 amino acids. V lost 5 bases and J lost 4, with 12 bases in between. CDR3 residues: CATSPRSLNQPQHF. In DNA form, the CDR3 reads TGTGCCACCAGCCCCCGGAGTCTGAATCAGCCCCAGCATTTT.

The chain has TRBV15 and TRBJ2-7; no definite D call. CDR3 length: 14 residues. CDR1 is LNHNV, CDR2 YYDKDF, per germline (reference sequence). V lost 0 bases and J 3 bases, leaving 9 bases between the germline ends. CDR3 sequence reads: CATSRDWLNYEQYF. Written as DNA, the CDR3 is TGTGCCACCAGCAGAGACTGGTTAAACTACGAGCAGTACTTC.

The rearrangement uses TRBV7-9 and TRBJ2-3; D is ambiguous. Germline CDR1 is SEHNR and CDR2 is FQNEAQ (reference sequence). The CDR3 contains 16 residues. V lost 3 bases and J lost 3, with 16 bases in between. CDR3 sequence reads: CASSFSRNLLTDTQYF. Here the CDR3 DNA reads TGTGCCAGCAGCTTCAGTCGGAATTTGCTGACAGATACGCAGTATTTT. Full variable domain (missing parts from reference TRBV7-9 and TRBJ2-3): DTGVSQNPRHKITKRGQNVTFRCDPISEHNRLYWYRQTLGQGPEFLTYFQNEAQLEKSRLLSDRFSAERPKGSFSTLEIQRTEQGDSAMYLCASSFSRNLLTDTQYFGPGTRLTVL.

The V and J genes are TRBV7-2 and TRBJ1-2, with D perhaps matching TRBD1 (5 bases). Germline CDR1 is SGHTA and CDR2 is FQGNSA. Between the trimmed V and J ends, which lost 5 bases and 4 bases, there was a span of 20 bases. The CDR3 contains 16 residues. CDR3 amino acids: CASSQGAAGSLYGYTF. For the CDR3, the DNA is TGTGCCAGCAGCCAAGGGGCAGCCGGATCTCTCTATGGCTACACCTTC.

The J gene is TRBJ1-1, the V gene TRBV30; D perhaps matches TRBD1 (5 bases). Looked up from germline, CDR1 is GTSNPN and CDR2 is SVGIG (reference sequence). This CDR3 has 12 amino acids. Between the trimmed V and J ends, which lost 6 bases and 3 bases, there was a span of 11 bases. The CDR3 DNA reads as TGTGCCTGCCCTAGGGGTCACACTGAAGCTTTCTTT. Encoded protein: CACPRGHTEAFF.

The rearrangement uses TRBV5-1 and TRBJ1-1; D is uncertain. V shed 4 bases and J shed 0 bases, with 13 bases lying between them. This CDR3 is 15 amino acids long. Germline V gene sequence: CDR1 SGHRS, CDR2 YFSETQ. CDR3 sequence (DNA): TGCGCCAGCAGCGTGGTAACTGGACTGAACACTGAAGCTTTCTTT. Translated: CASSVVTGLNTEAFF.

The genes are TRBV27 and TRBJ1-4, with D possibly matching TRBD1 (6 bases). V lost 5 bases to trimming and J lost 6 bases, with 16 bases between them. The germline V gene has CDR1 MNHEY and CDR2 SMNVEV (reference sequence). The CDR3 consists of 15 residues. CDR3 bases: TGTGCCAGCAGTCGTCTGAGGGGGGTAGATGAAAAACTGTTTTTT. Protein product: CASSRLRGVDEKLFF.

J is TRBJ2-7 and V is TRBV15, with D unclear. The CDR3 extends over 14 amino acids. V dropped 4 bases and J dropped 2 bases, with 12 bases sitting between them. Looked up from germline, CDR1 is LNHNV and CDR2 is YYDKDF (reference sequence). The CDR3 protein is CATSIGYYPYEQYF. CDR3 in DNA: TGTGCCACCAGCATAGGATACTACCCCTACGAGCAGTACTTC. Supplemented by reference TRBV15 and TRBJ2-7, the full variable domain reads DAMVIQNPRYQVTQFGKPVTLSCSQTLNHNVMYWYQQKSSQAPKLLFHYYDKDFNNEADTPDNFQSRRPNTSFCFLDIRSPGLGDTAMYLCATSIGYYPYEQYFGPGTRLTVT.

The rearrangement links TRBV20-1 to TRBJ2-3, with 7 bases identical to TRBD1. The CDR3 is made up of 12 amino acids. CDR1 and CDR2 (germline): DFQATT, SNEGSKA (reference sequence). The V segment lost 6 bases and the J segment 5 bases; nucleotides outside the gene matches: 5. CDR3 residues: CSAATGIDTQYF. CDR3 coding DNA: TGCAGTGCCGCGACAGGGATAGATACGCAGTATTTT.